These T cell receptor beta chains were read from a single sample in a study of regulatory T cells in long-lasting Graves disease. TCRdb redid the calling of the multiplex PCR reads with MiXCR, one entry per CDR3 protein. The data hold more than 450,000 distinct CDR3 sequences, with 15% to 20% observed a single time. The same sample was also studied in work on T cells in Graves' hyperthyroidism and ophthalmopathy.

The sample in question was peripheral blood mononuclear cells (PBMCs), obtained at new diagnosis, from a patient treated with antithyroid drugs. The receptors were sampled from a man in his forties with Graves disease. CDR3s include the opening cysteine and the closing phenylalanine or tryptophan. The D gene is left open where the match is weak. Size is stated for part of the rows, as once, few or many counts, or as a class when the clone is expanded.

D gene | clone size | J gene | V gene | CDR3 DNA | CDR3 protein
NA | few | TRBJ2-5 | TRBV28 | TGTGCCAGCGTCGTCGGGGGAGAAACCGGAGAGACCCAGTACTTC | CASVVGGETGETQYF
NA | few | TRBJ2-2 | TRBV7-3 | TGTGCCAGCAGCGCCCGGAGTACCGGGGAGCTGTTTTTT | CASSARSTGELFF
NA | few | TRBJ2-2 | TRBV6-1 | TGTGCCAGCAGAAAGCACAGGGACACCGGGGAGCTGTTTTTT | CASRKHRDTGELFF
NA | many | TRBJ1-5 | TRBV2 | TGTGCCAGCAGGGCGGGCGTGAGCAATCAGCCCCAGCATTTT | CASRAGVSNQPQHF
TRBD2 | once | TRBJ2-7 | TRBV9 | TGTGCCAGCAGCACAAATAGCGGGAGGGCCTACGAGCAGTACTTC | CASSTNSGRAYEQYF
NA | many | TRBJ2-3 | TRBV18 | TGTGCCAGCTCACCACCTTCAGGGGTCACAGATACGCAGTATTTT | CASSPPSGVTDTQYF
NA | many | TRBJ1-5 | TRBV28 | TGTGCCAGCATTGGCTCCGGACGGGGCAATCAGCCCCAGCATTTT | CASIGSGRGNQPQHF
NA | NA | TRBJ2-7 | TRBV7-9 | TGTGCCAGCAGCTTAGAGGGGTCCCGTTACGAGCAGTACTTC | CASSLEGSRYEQYF
TRBD2 | NA | TRBJ2-7 | TRBV20-1 | TGCAGCGTTAGACGGGGCGGGAGTGATTACGAGCAGTACTTC | CSVRRGGSDYEQYF
NA | few | TRBJ2-7 | TRBV5-5 | TGTGCCAGCGGGTCGGGGGCCACCTACGAGCAGTACTTC | CASGSGATYEQYF
NA | few | TRBJ1-1 | TRBV28 | TGTGCCAGCAGTTTGTGGTCGGCGGACACTGAAGCTTTCTTT | CASSLWSADTEAFF
NA | NA | TRBJ1-5 | TRBV5-1 | TGTGCCAGCAGCTTATCGTACAGTCCTAATCAGCCCCAGCATTTT | CASSLSYSPNQPQHF
NA | many | TRBJ2-7 | TRBV6-1 | TGTGCCAGCAGTGAAGTTCGGGGGTCGGAAGGGGAGCAGTACTTC | CASSEVRGSEGEQYF
NA | many | TRBJ2-1 | TRBV11-3 | TGTGCCAGCAGCTTAGGACAGACAATCAATGAGCAGTTCTTC | CASSLGQTINEQFF
TRBD1 | NA | TRBJ2-2 | TRBV2 | TGTGCCAGCAGTAGGGGACAGAGTCACCGGGAGCTGTTTTTT | CASSRGQSHRELFF
NA | few | TRBJ2-7 | TRBV19 | TGTGCCAGTAGTGGGCCCCATAACAACGAGCAGTACTTC | CASSGPHNNEQYF
TRBD1 | NA | TRBJ1-2 | TRBV28 | TGTGCCAGCAGATCGGGACAGGGAAGGTACTATGGCTACACCTTC | CASRSGQGRYYGYTF
NA | many | TRBJ2-5 | TRBV7-9 | TGTGCCAGCAACCCGCAGGAACAAGAGACCCAGTACTTC | CASNPQEQETQYF
TRBD1 | many | TRBJ2-7 | TRBV5-1 | TGCGCCAGCAGCCAGGGACAGGGTTTCAACGAGCAGTACTTC | CASSQGQGFNEQYF
NA | many | TRBJ1-2 | TRBV7-9 | TGTGCCAGCAGCTTGGCACCGACCTATGGCTACACCTTC | CASSLAPTYGYTF
NA | many | TRBJ1-2 | TRBV6-1 | TGTGCCAGCAGTCTCAGGGATGCTACCCCCTATGGCTACACCTTC | CASSLRDATPYGYTF
NA | many | TRBJ2-2 | TRBV11-2 | TGTGCCAGCACATCCGCCGGGTCGGGCACCGGGGAGCTGTTTTTT | CASTSAGSGTGELFF
NA | NA | TRBJ2-6 | TRBV28 | TGTGCCAGCAGTTTAATTGGGTTCTCCGGGGCCAACGTCCTGACTTTC | CASSLIGFSGANVLTF
NA | NA | TRBJ1-3 | TRBV7-9 | TGTGCCAGCAGCGGACGGGACTCCCTCTCTGGAAACACCATATATTTT | CASSGRDSLSGNTIYF
NA | NA | TRBJ1-5 | TRBV12-3/TRBV12-4 | TGTGCCAGCAGTTTAGGTTCCCGCAATCAGCCCCAGCATTTT | CASSLGSRNQPQHF
NA | many | TRBJ2-5 | TRBV24-1 | TGTGCCACCAGTGGCTCCCACCAAGAGACCCAGTACTTC | CATSGSHQETQYF
TRBD2 | few | TRBJ2-2 | TRBV10-1 | TGCGCCAGCGGACTAGCGGGCACCGGGGAGCTGTTTTTT | CASGLAGTGELFF
TRBD1 | many | TRBJ2-7 | TRBV20-1 | TGCAGTGCGTATACCCGACAGGGGACCCCGGGGTACGAGCAGTACTTC | CSAYTRQGTPGYEQYF
NA | few | TRBJ2-4 | TRBV7-9 | TGTGCCAGCAGCTCCGCCACCGGACAGACTAAAAACATTCAGTACTTC | CASSSATGQTKNIQYF
NA | many | TRBJ1-1 | TRBV6-1 | TGTGCCAGCAGTGCCACAGAAAACACTGAAGCTTTCTTT | CASSATENTEAFF
NA | NA | TRBJ2-1 | TRBV4-1 | TGCGCCAGCAGCCAAGAGAAGACTAGAGGGTACAATGAGCAGTTCTTC | CASSQEKTRGYNEQFF
TRBD1 | many | TRBJ2-7 | TRBV30 | TGTGCCTGGCGACAGGGGTCCTACGAGCAGTACTTC | CAWRQGSYEQYF
NA | few | TRBJ2-3 | TRBV9 | TGTGCCAGCAGCGTTGGGGTAGGAAGCACAGATACGCAGTATTTT | CASSVGVGSTDTQYF
NA | NA | TRBJ1-3 | TRBV12-3/TRBV12-4 | TGTGCCAGCGGGGGGGGACGGAGCTCTGGAAACACCATATATTTT | CASGGGRSSGNTIYF
TRBD1 | few | TRBJ1-6 | TRBV6-1 | TGTGCCAGCAGTACGACAGGGGCATTTTCACCCCTCCACTTT | CASSTTGAFSPLHF
NA | few | TRBJ1-1 | TRBV7-9 | TGTGCCAGCAGCTCCCGGACCGAACGGAACACTGAAGCTTTCTTT | CASSSRTERNTEAFF
NA | many | TRBJ1-5 | TRBV28 | TGTGCCAGCAGTCTGCCGGGACGAATTAATCAGCCCCAGCATTTT | CASSLPGRINQPQHF
NA | many | TRBJ2-1 | TRBV28 | TGTGCCAGCAGTTTGCTAGACAGTAAGCAGTTCTTC | CASSLLDSKQFF
NA | many | TRBJ2-1 | TRBV7-3 | TGTGCCAGCAGCTTGGGACCGATGTACAATGAGCAGTTCTTC | CASSLGPMYNEQFF
TRBD1 | many | TRBJ1-5 | TRBV2 | TGTGCCAGCAGCCTCGGGACAGATAATCAGCCCCAGCATTTT | CASSLGTDNQPQHF
NA | NA | TRBJ2-7 | TRBV6-2/TRBV6-3 | TGTGCCAGCAGTTTCCTTAGGGCGGGCAACAATGAGCAGTACTTC | CASSFLRAGNNEQYF
NA | few | TRBJ1-5 | TRBV20-1 | TGCAGTGCTTGGGCGGGGGACCGTAATCAGCCCCAGCATTTT | CSAWAGDRNQPQHF
NA | many | TRBJ2-7 | TRBV20-1 | TGCAGTGCTAGCGACGGAACCTACGAGCAGTACTTC | CSASDGTYEQYF
TRBD2 | NA | TRBJ2-2 | TRBV4-2 | TGTGCCAGCAGCCTACAAGGCGGGAGAAACACCGGGGAGCTGTTTTTT | CASSLQGGRNTGELFF